These 4 T cell receptor beta chains were sequenced from one sample in a study of cytomegalovirus exposure and HLA in healthy donors. PCR used 60 Vbeta primers and 13 Jbeta primers. Sequencing used immunoSEQ multiplex PCR; TCRdb keeps in-frame clones, though not all of them. The table lists 90,000 to 100,000 clones, approximately 76% of them singletons. The sequenced sample consisted of PBMCs. These receptor sequences come from a woman aged 60 to 75 in good health and CMV-seropositive.

This chain uses TRBV29-1 with TRBJ2-1; 8 bases line up with TRBD2. The J segment lost 9 bases and the V segment lost 2 bases, leaving 6 bases of the junction unmatched. Per the germline V gene, CDR1 is SQVTM and CDR2 is ANQGSEA. The CDR3 contains 13 residues. CDR3 loop: CSVESGRSPEQFF. The CDR3 nucleotides are TGCAGCGTTGAAAGCGGGAGAAGTCCTGAGCAGTTCTTC.

The gene calls are TRBV5-4 and TRBJ2-7; a possible D gene is TRBD2 (6 bases). The V gene's germline CDR1 is SGHNT and CDR2 YYREEE (reference sequence). This CDR3 region has 15 residues. Trimming removed 0 bases from V and 3 bases from J, with 13 bases in between. In DNA form, the CDR3 reads TGTGCCAGCAGCTTGGGGGGACTGAACAACTACGAGCAGTACTTC. It encodes CASSLGGLNNYEQYF.

This clone came up once. The chain has TRBV4-1 and TRBJ2-2; maybe TRBD1 (6 bases). This CDR3 spans 15 amino acids. The V and J ends lost 1 base and 6 bases respectively, with 12 bases between them. The germline CDR1 and CDR2 sequences are MGHRA and YSYEKL. Written as DNA, the CDR3 is TGCGCCAGCAGCCAAGTTGCAGGGGCGCCCGGGGAGCTGTTTTTT. Translation gives CASSQVAGAPGELFF.

The CDR3 loop reads CASSLWDSNYGYTF. DNA for the CDR3: TGCGCCAGCAGCTTATGGGACAGTAACTATGGCTACACCTTC. V usage is TRBV5-1 and J usage is TRBJ1-2; 7 bases agree with TRBD1. CDR1 is SGHRS, CDR2 YFSETQ, per germline. The CDR3 length is 14 residues. J lost 1 base, V lost 2 bases, and 2 bases had no gene match.